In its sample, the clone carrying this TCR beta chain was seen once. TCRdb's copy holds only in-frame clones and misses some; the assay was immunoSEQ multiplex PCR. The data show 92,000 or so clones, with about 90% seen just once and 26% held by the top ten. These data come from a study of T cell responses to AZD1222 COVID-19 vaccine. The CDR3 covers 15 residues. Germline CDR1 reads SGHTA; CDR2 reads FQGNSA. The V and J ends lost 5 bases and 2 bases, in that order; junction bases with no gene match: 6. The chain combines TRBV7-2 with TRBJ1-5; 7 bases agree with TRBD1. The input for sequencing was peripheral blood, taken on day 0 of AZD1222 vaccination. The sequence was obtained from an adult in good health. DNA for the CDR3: TGTGCCAGCAGCGTAACAGGGGAGGGCAATCAGCCCCAGCATTTT. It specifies CASSVTGEGNQPQHF.